This T cell receptor beta chain was documented in a study of PD-1 blockade in classical Hodgkin lymphoma. Whole-study results and caveats: Newly diagnosed patients were said to have less baseline TCR diversity than healthy donors did.

Method: immunoSEQ multiplex PCR; TCRdb's copy keeps in-frame clones and lacks some. The sample holds 20,000 or so clones; roughly 80% are singletons and the top ten take 24%. A remark on this clone: The antigen remains unidentified.

Each patient experienced a relapse that followed autologous stem cell transplantation, and brentuximab vedotin exposure varied. This clonotype was sampled from a human donor with classical Hodgkin lymphoma. Sequenced material: peripheral blood mononuclear cells (PBMCs), taken at baseline.

CDR3 nucleotide sequence: TGTGCCAGCAGCGCTACGGGATTGGGGGAGCAGTACTTC. It specifies CASSATGLGEQYF. This chain joins TRBV4-2 and TRBJ2-7; weak D call: TRBD2 (5 bases). The CDR3 loop spans 13 amino acids. The V end was cut by 5 bases, the J end by 7 bases, with 15 bases between. Germline values: CDR1 LGHNA, CDR2 YNFKEQ.